Each of the 6 T cell receptor beta chains below was sequenced from the same sample in a study of PD-L1 blockade in urothelial cancer. The assay was immunoSEQ multiplex PCR, and TCRdb's table has in-frame clones only and misses some. The sample contains about 120,000 clones, about 89% of which appear only once. Time point described: peripheral blood 6 weeks after treatment start. The sample consisted of PBMCs, taken around atezolizumab (anti-PD-L1) treatment. The receptors were gathered from a man aged 60 to 69 with urothelial cancer.

V and J are TRBV5-1 and TRBJ2-2, with D tentatively TRBD1 (6 bases). CDR3 length: 13 amino acids. V lost 4 bases to trimming and J lost 3 bases, with 7 bases between them. Germline V lookup: CDR1 SGHRS, CDR2 YFSETQ. For the CDR3, the DNA is TGCGCCAGCAGCCAGGGGTACACCGGGGAGCTGTTTTTT. It specifies CASSQGYTGELFF.

The chain combines TRBV7-2 with TRBJ2-3; 7 bases map to TRBD1. The CDR3 extends over 14 amino acids. CDR1 is SGHTA and CDR2 is FQGNSA in the germline V gene. Trimming took 2 bases from V and 4 from J; bases not matched to a gene: 3. CDR3 region: CASSLNRGPDTQYF. The DNA for the CDR3 is TGTGCCAGCAGCTTAAACAGGGGCCCAGATACGCAGTATTTT. Looking up the rest from reference TRBV7-2 and TRBJ2-3 gives the full variable domain: GAGVSQSPSNKVTEKGKDVELRCDPISGHTALYWYRQSLGQGLEFLIYFQGNSAPDKSGLPSDRFSAERTGGSVSTLTIQRTQQEDSAVYLCASSLNRGPDTQYFGPGTRLTVL.

The gene calls are TRBV18 and TRBJ2-5, with 7 bases identical to TRBD2. J gave up 5 bases and V 8 bases, and 5 bases lay outside the gene matches. Per germline, CDR1 KGHSH and CDR2 LQKENI. The CDR3 is 12 amino acids. Here the CDR3 reads CASLQGGETQYF. As DNA, the CDR3 is TGTGCCAGCCTCCAGGGAGGGGAGACCCAGTACTTC.

This chain uses TRBV7-3 with TRBJ1-3, with D perhaps matching TRBD1 (5 bases). Trimming pared 5 bases from V and 4 bases from J, leaving 12 bases between. Germline V lookup: CDR1 SGHTA, CDR2 FQGTGA. The CDR3 covers 14 residues. The CDR3 nucleotides are TGTGCCAGCAGCCCAGGGCTGAGCGGAAACACCATATATTTT. Its translation: CASSPGLSGNTIYF.

The chain joins TRBV19 to TRBJ1-5, with TRBD1 identical over 8 bases. V shed 6 bases and J 1 base; nucleotides not matched to a gene: 2. There are 14 residues in the CDR3. Germline V gene lookup returns CDR1 LNHDA and CDR2 SQIVND (reference sequence). The DNA of the CDR3 is TGTGCCAGTAGGGACAGGGTGAGCAATCAGCCCCAGCATTTT. Amino acid sequence: CASRDRVSNQPQHF.

V is TRBV6-5 and J is TRBJ1-4; D gene uncertain. Germline CDR1 is MNHEY and CDR2 is SVGAGI. Trimming stripped 6 bases from V and 6 bases from J, with 14 bases between. The CDR3 consists of 14 residues. The CDR3 sequence: CASSPRRADEKLFF. In DNA, the CDR3 is TGTGCCAGCAGCCCGCGGAGGGCTGATGAAAAACTGTTTTTT.